The TCR beta chain described here comes from a study of breast tumors, draining lymph nodes, adjacent tissues. Broader study findings: Compared with basal-like, luminal-like tumors shared significantly more repertoire with nontumor tissue. Most tumor T cells seemingly derive from lymph node, then expand in tumor.

As regards this clonotype: Its specificity is unknown.

Samples came from axillary lymph nodes draining the breast cancer. MiXCR, applied by TCRdb to the multiplex PCR reads, yields one record per CDR3 protein. Here the sample spans about 270,000 distinct CDR3 sequences, around 31% being singletons. This CDR3 region has 14 residues. V lost 6 bases and J 8 bases, leaving 22 bases between the germline ends. Looked up from germline, CDR1 is DFQATT and CDR2 is SNEGSKA (reference sequence). The sequenced material came from axillary lymph node tissue. The rearrangement links TRBV20-1 to TRBJ1-2; D gene uncertain. The TCR sequence derives from a female donor with breast cancer. Some clones in this sample may be carry-over from other donors' samples. This CDR3 is CSAETSDAPAGYTF. Written as DNA, the CDR3 is TGCAGTGCAGAAACCTCGGACGCCCCAGCCGGCTACACCTTC.